This TCR beta chain was identified during a study of monozygotic twins with inflammatory bowel disease. Study-wide points: IBD patients share fewer clonotypes with other people than healthy twins do, especially with disease activity.

The CDR3 spans 18 residues. CDR1 is SGHAT and CDR2 is FQNNGV in the germline V gene. With regard to this clonotype: The antigen is unknown.

Input per TCR library consisted of about 3.5 ug of total RNA. TCRdb re-called the 5' RACE reads and gives one entry per CDR3 protein, without DNA. The repertoire table contains more than 300,000 distinct CDR3 sequences. The sample comprised blood. The sequence derives from a human donor with ulcerative colitis or Crohn's disease, or a healthy co-twin of an affected twin (not recorded which). The V gene is TRBV11-2, the J gene TRBJ1-3; TCRdb returns TRBD1, unconfirmable since there is no DNA. CDR3 sequence: CASSFPRGGAFSGNTIYF.